Sequencing of this T cell receptor beta chain was carried out in a study of T cell changes during pregnancy in multiple sclerosis. This clone came up once. The CDR3 has 15 residues. The V end lost 5 bases, the J end lost 14 bases, and 27 bases lay between the germline ends. CDR1 LNHNV and CDR2 YYDKDF come from the germline V gene (reference sequence). Generated by immunoSEQ multiplex PCR, the TCRdb table keeps only in-frame clones and is missing some. The repertoire holds approximately 100,000 clones, with approximately 91% as singletons. The TCR was taken from a female donor with multiple sclerosis, enrolled in a pregnancy study. The sample in question was peripheral blood, obtained in the second trimester of pregnancy. V and J are TRBV15 and TRBJ1-1, with D possibly being TRBD1 (5 bases). Here the CDR3 DNA reads TGTGCCACCAGCCAAGAATGGGGGGGAGGTGGCGAGCGGTTCTTT. Translated: CATSQEWGGGGERFF.